This passage covers 18 T cell receptor beta chains from one sample sequenced in a study of CD8 T cells in ankylosing spondylitis (dated by TCRdb to about 2017). Beyond this particular receptor, the publication reports: A TCR beta motif made up of several highly homologous amino acid variants appeared to be characteristic of blood from ankylosing spondylitis patients.

Which antigens these TCRs recognize remains unknown. Preparation of the library involved 5' RACE. Sequencer: Illumina HiSeq 2500. TCRdb ran its own pipeline on the public reads, namely fastp trimming at Q25 and MiXCR clone calling, and kept in-frame beta chains. Records with the same CDR3 protein are collapsed into one entry carrying the most frequent genes and DNA. Recorded for this sample are 800,000 to 900,000 distinct CDR3 sequences; 12% of them occurred a single time. The ten largest clones add up to around 0.51% of the sample. The source material was blood, either unsorted or a sorted T cell fraction (not recorded which). All receptors derive from a male donor with ankylosing spondylitis.

This clonotype was seen more than once but under ten times. This chain uses TRBV15 with TRBJ2-3; 9 bases are a match to TRBD1. The CDR3 is made up of 14 amino acids. Per the germline V gene, CDR1 is LNHNV and CDR2 is YYDKDF (reference sequence). The trim removed 8 bases at V and 2 bases at J, leaving 5 bases unmatched. The CDR3 spells CATGAQGATDTQYF. In DNA, the CDR3 is TGTGCCACCGGCGCACAGGGGGCCACAGATACGCAGTATTTT.

This chain links TRBV28 with TRBJ1-2; D not resolved. Germline CDR1 reads MDHEN; CDR2 reads SYDVKM. The germline V and J ends were trimmed by 6 bases and 0 bases, with 8 bases remaining between them. This CDR3 is built from 13 residues. DNA of the CDR3: TGTGCCAGCAGGCTTGGGACTAACTATGGCTACACCTTC. Residues: CASRLGTNYGYTF.

This clonotype appeared a few times. The chain joins TRBV7-9 to TRBJ2-7; TRBD2 matches 12 bases. Germline trimming cut 5 bases from V and 4 bases from J; bases unmatched to any gene: 6. CDR3 length equals 15 residues. Germline CDR1 is SEHNR and CDR2 is FQNEAQ (reference sequence). CDR3 sequence reads: CASSQRTSGKYEQYF. DNA for the CDR3: TGTGCCAGCAGCCAAAGGACTAGCGGGAAATACGAGCAGTACTTC.

Many counts were recorded for this clonotype. The V and J genes are TRBV6-5 and TRBJ2-6; D call uncertain. This CDR3 has 16 residues. V dropped 3 bases and J dropped 0 bases, with 9 bases sitting between them. The germline V gene has CDR1 MNHEY and CDR2 SVGAGI. CDR3 sequence (DNA): TGTGCCAGCAGTTATTTACGTAGCTCTGGGGCCAACGTCCTGACTTTC. It specifies CASSYLRSSGANVLTF.

This clonotype was found a few times. V is TRBV2 and J is TRBJ2-1; TRBD2 aligns across 11 bases. The CDR3 contains 16 residues. Germline V gene data show CDR1 as SNHLY and CDR2 as FYNNEI. The V gene end was trimmed by 4 bases and the J gene end by 4 bases; junction bases not matched to a gene: 6. DNA of the CDR3: TGTGCCAGCAGTGGTGGGACTAGCGGAGGTTACAATGAGCAGTTCTTC. It specifies CASSGGTSGGYNEQFF.

This chain joins TRBV6-1 and TRBJ2-7; D unclear. Looked up from germline, CDR1 is MNHNS and CDR2 is SASEGT. The length of the CDR3 is 16 residues. The V gene lost 1 base and the J gene lost 3 bases, with 16 bases spanning the gap. For the CDR3, the DNA is TGTGCCAGCAGTGAAGTTATTTGGGGATCCTTCTACGAGCAGTACTTC. Amino acids: CASSEVIWGSFYEQYF.

This chain uses TRBV30 with TRBJ2-7; D is tentatively TRBD1 or TRBD2 (6 bases each). Germline V gene lookup returns CDR1 GTSNPN and CDR2 SVGIG (reference sequence). V dropped 2 bases and J dropped 3 bases, with 14 bases sitting between them. This CDR3 region has 14 residues. CDR3 residues: CAWSKGGNGYEQYF. CDR3 DNA: TGTGCCTGGAGTAAAGGGGGGAACGGCTACGAGCAGTACTTC.

The gene calls are TRBV14 and TRBJ2-7; D might be TRBD2 (6 bases). The V gene lost 3 bases and the J gene lost 6 bases, with 15 bases spanning the gap. The CDR3 consists of 14 residues. Germline CDR1 is SGHDN and CDR2 is FVKESK. The CDR3 nucleotides are TGTGCCAGCAGCCACCTATCCGGGACTCGCGAGCAGTACTTC. This encodes CASSHLSGTREQYF.

This clonotype has only a few counts. J is TRBJ2-7 and V is TRBV6-5; TRBD2 might be the D (6 bases). Germline assignment: CDR1 MNHEY and CDR2 SVGAGI. The CDR3 extends over 15 amino acids. V was pared by 1 base and J by 1 base, with 11 bases between. This CDR3 reads CASSYYSGPSYEQYF. In nucleotides, the CDR3 is TGTGCCAGCAGTTACTACAGCGGGCCATCCTACGAGCAGTACTTC.

This chain joins TRBV7-2 and TRBJ2-4; D ambiguous. Between the trimmed V and J ends, which lost 1 base and 8 bases, there was a span of 12 bases. The CDR3 covers 14 residues. Germline V gene sequence: CDR1 SGHTA, CDR2 FQGNSA. This CDR3 is CASSLGPPGDIQYF. CDR3 nucleotides: TGTGCCAGCAGCTTAGGTCCCCCTGGGGACATTCAGTACTTC.

This clonotype was seen a few times. The CDR3 region has the DNA TGCGCCAGCAGCGTCCGGAGCGGGAGTACCACAGATACGCAGTATTTT. Protein sequence: CASSVRSGSTTDTQYF. This chain joins TRBV5-1 and TRBJ2-3; 8 nucleotides align to TRBD2. The CDR3 has 16 residues. The V and J ends lost 4 bases and 2 bases, in that order; junction bases with no gene match: 9. Germline loops: CDR1 SGHRS, CDR2 YFSETQ.

This rearrangement joins TRBV27 to TRBJ2-7; 8 bases fit TRBD1. The germline gives CDR1 MNHEY, CDR2 SMNVEV (reference sequence). CDR3 length: 16 amino acids. The ends lost 5 bases at V and 0 bases at J; junction bases unmatched: 9. This CDR3 reads CASSVRRTGFSYEQYF. The CDR3 nucleotides read TGTGCCAGCAGTGTACGCCGGACAGGGTTCTCCTACGAGCAGTACTTC.

The J gene is TRBJ2-5, the V gene TRBV7-9; D is possibly TRBD1 (6 bases). This CDR3 comprises 14 residues. Trimming cost V 5 bases and J 5 bases, with 15 bases left between them. Germline V gene data show CDR1 as SEHNR and CDR2 as FQNEAQ (reference sequence). The CDR3 loop reads CASSAQGLGETQYF. The CDR3 region has the DNA TGTGCCAGCAGCGCGCAGGGGTTGGGGGAGACCCAGTACTTC.

This clonotype was counted only a few times. CDR3 nucleotides: TGTGCCAGCAATCGAGGACCTTTCACCGGGGAGCTGTTTTTT. Translated: CASNRGPFTGELFF. The rearrangement links TRBV3-1 to TRBJ2-2; D unresolved. Germline CDR1 and CDR2: LGHDT and YNNKEL (reference sequence). CDR3 length equals 14 residues. Trimming pared 7 bases from V and 4 bases from J, leaving 13 bases between.

The chain links TRBV6-6 to TRBJ2-5, with D possibly being TRBD1 (5 bases). The germline V gene has CDR1 MNHNY and CDR2 SVGAGI (reference sequence). The CDR3 has 13 amino acids. V was trimmed by 5 bases and J by 3 bases, leaving 10 bases between them. CDR3 sequence (DNA): TGTGCCAGCAGTGGACACCTTAAAGAGACCCAGTACTTC. Translating it yields CASSGHLKETQYF.

In its sample, this clonotype was seen many times. CDR3 region: CASSSQGANNEQFF. CDR3 sequence (DNA): TGCGCCAGCAGCTCACAGGGGGCCAACAATGAGCAGTTCTTC. The J gene is TRBJ2-1, the V gene TRBV5-1, with 9 bases aligning to TRBD1. J lost 5 bases, V lost 3 bases, and 3 bases had no gene match. The germline V gene encodes CDR1 SGHRS and CDR2 YFSETQ. The CDR3 runs 14 residues.

This clonotype was picked up a small number of times. V and J are TRBV5-1 and TRBJ1-2; D possibly corresponds to TRBD1 (5 bases). Between the trimmed V and J ends, which lost 1 base and 0 bases, there was a span of 10 bases. The CDR3 totals 15 residues. Germline values: CDR1 SGHRS, CDR2 YFSETQ. The CDR3 protein is CASSLFGGANYGYTF. CDR3 sequence (DNA): TGCGCCAGCAGCTTGTTCGGGGGGGCTAACTATGGCTACACCTTC.

This clonotype showed up many times. The chain employs TRBV20-1 and TRBJ2-6; D is ambiguous. This CDR3 region has 15 residues. Trimming left V 0 bases short and J 0 bases short, with 6 bases between. Germline V gene data show CDR1 as DFQATT and CDR2 as SNEGSKA (reference sequence). The DNA for the CDR3 is TGCAGTGCTAGAGATCGGATCTCTGGGGCCAACGTCCTGACTTTC. Amino acids: CSARDRISGANVLTF.